The present entry profiles one T cell receptor (beta chain) with its context. The source of the sample is a study of blood T cell repertoires in COVID-19. Germline CDR1 is SGHRS and CDR2 is YFSETQ. V was pared by 4 bases and J by 10 bases, with 14 bases between. The CDR3 totals 13 residues. Participants came from about two dozen US areas, aged about 18 to 95 years. Per the authors' pipeline: Amplification of reference gene primers provided the estimated nucleated cell counts. Assay used: immunoSEQ multiplex PCR; TCRdb lists only in-frame clones, some missing. For V, J and clone size, that table is used; D and trimming come from the DNA. This table has around 200,000 clones, around 85% appearing once.

V gene TRBV5-1 combines with J gene TRBJ1-4; the D is unclear. The clonotype was recovered from a woman between 50 and 59 years old in a cohort exposed to, infected with or recovered from COVID-19 (not recorded which). The sample was PBMCs or T cells enriched from blood (not recorded which). CDR3 protein: CASSPSGIGKLFF. CDR3 DNA sequence: TGCGCCAGCAGCCCGTCGGGGATTGGAAAACTGTTTTTT.